This T cell receptor (beta chain) is drawn from a study of T cells in Graves' hyperthyroidism and ophthalmopathy. Germline loops: CDR1 SGHTA, CDR2 FQGNSA. The CDR3 consists of 16 residues. J gave up 4 bases and V 0 bases, and 5 bases lay outside the gene matches. Across 18 months, stable Graves' hyperthyroidism was marked by no progression to ophthalmopathy. This clonotype was observed many times. The source material, RNA transcripts, was used to amplify TCR beta CDR3 regions. During a first-round RT-PCR of the TCR CDR3, the HTBI primer set was used. One entry per CDR3 protein, called by TCRdb with MiXCR from the multiplex PCR reads. The sample lists hundreds of thousands of distinct CDR3 sequences; approximately 15% were seen once.

This TCR came from a young woman with Graves' hyperthyroidism. Material for sequencing was blood. V usage is TRBV7-2 and J usage is TRBJ2-3, with 9 bases lining up with TRBD1. CDR3 loop: CASSLAGTGNADTQYF. DNA of the CDR3: TGTGCCAGCAGCTTAGCCGGGACAGGGAACGCAGATACGCAGTATTTT.